This T cell receptor beta chain derives from a study of T cells of healthy individuals. TCRdb processed the 5' RACE reads anew with MiXCR; each CDR3 protein has one entry. The sample holds about 96,000 distinct CDR3 sequences, approximately 16% seen once. This CDR3 is 17 amino acids long. Looked up from germline, CDR1 is SGHRS and CDR2 is YFSETQ. With 4 bases clipped from V and 5 bases from J, the junction kept 12 bases outside the gene matches. This clonotype was counted a few times. J is TRBJ2-7 and V is TRBV5-1, with TRBD2 matching 13 bases. This sequence was found in a human donor in good health. CDR3 sequence reads: CASSPGLAGIPRHEQYF. CDR3 in DNA: TGCGCCAGCAGCCCGGGACTAGCGGGGATCCCTAGGCACGAGCAGTACTTC.